This entry is about one T cell receptor (beta chain). The antigen is not known. This sample stems from a study of T cell responses to AZD1222 COVID-19 vaccine. Only in-frame clones appear in the TCRdb table, and some are missing; sequencing was by immunoSEQ multiplex PCR. The repertoire holds around 140,000 clones, around nine tenths seen once, with 6.9% in the top ten. Trimming left V 2 bases short and J 0 bases short, with 13 bases between. Per germline, CDR1 SGHTA and CDR2 FQGTGA. This CDR3 has 16 residues. Overall study findings and caveats: Reportedly, nearly half of unique spike TCRs recognized epitopes outside B.1.351/B.1.1.7 mutations. Spike was spanned by vaccine-associated CD4 TCRs, with dominance at 160-218 and 743-854.

This receptor was identified in an adult in good health. The chain is built from TRBV7-3 and TRBJ1-2; the D is unclear. The sequencing here drew on peripheral blood, taken on day 0 of AZD1222 vaccination. The CDR3 region has the DNA TGTGCCAGCAGCTTAGGAACACCTACAGCTAACTATGGCTACACCTTC. This sequence encodes CASSLGTPTANYGYTF. Looking up the rest from reference TRBV7-3 and TRBJ1-2 gives the full variable domain: GAGVSQTPSNKVTEKGKYVELRCDPISGHTALYWYRQSLGQGPEFLIYFQGTGAADDSGLPNDRFFAVRPEGSVSTLKIQRTERGDSAVYLCASSLGTPTANYGYTFGSGTRLTVV.